This T cell receptor (beta chain) was documented in a study of CD8 T cells in ankylosing spondylitis (dated by TCRdb to 2017 to 2019). Turning to the overall study: To find TCR variants linked to disease, the study profiled T cell receptor beta repertoires in ankylosing spondylitis patients and healthy donors. The full study cohort comprised 20 to 25 ankylosing spondylitis patients and over a hundred healthy donors. Samples of peripheral blood were taken, and for ankylosing spondylitis patients, synovial fluid was collected as well. The paper as a whole reports these results and caveats: Blood from ankylosing spondylitis patients appeared to be characterized by a TCR beta motif composed of eight or nine highly homologous amino acid variants. Some of the motif variants had been reported before in the synovial fluid and blood of reactive arthritis patients, a finding that suggests common disease-initiation mechanisms. The disease-linked clones were reported to be significantly enriched in matched synovial fluid samples from ankylosing spondylitis patients. In peripheral blood, the disease-linked clones were found at relatively low frequencies and had a CD8+ phenotype.

Instrument on record: Illumina HiSeq 2500. TCR beta libraries were prepared by quantitative 5'-RACE with molecular barcodes. The paper's data handling went like this. Disease-linked TCR variants were identified with a new computational method built on a probabilistic model of VDJ rearrangement. TCRdb trimmed the raw reads at Q25, called clones with MiXCR and kept productive beta chains. CDR3 protein sequences are deduplicated, and each keeps its most common genes and DNA. The V and J calls here are based on TCRdb, not the publication. The sample table contains approximately 400,000 distinct CDR3 sequences; only one count was recorded for under 20% of them. Together, the top ten hold approximately 0.97% of the sample. This clonotype has just a few counts. Its antigen has not been determined. Per-base qualities were not stored, and no clone one base away is much larger. The CDR3 sequence holds 12 residues, the cysteine and phenylalanine included. Left in the record is the CDR3 DNA by itself, 36 bases read in frame from the first base. CDR1 and CDR2 (SGHRS, YFSETQ) derive from the germline V gene. V is reduced by 1 base and J by 8 bases, leaving a spacing of 9 bases between them.

The TCR was taken from a male donor with ankylosing spondylitis. Rearrangement joined TRBV5-1 to TRBJ1-1; matching of 6 bases hints at TRBD1 as the D gene. The specimen was blood, either unsorted or a sorted T cell fraction (not recorded which). The DNA is TGCGCCAGCAGCTTGCGGGGGCACGAAGCTTTCTTT. Its product reads: CASSLRGHEAFF. The CDR3, completed at both ends by the reference TRBV5-1 and TRBJ1-1 genes, gives the full variable domain KAGVTQTPRYLIKTRGQQVTLSCSPISGHRSVSWYQQTPGQGLQFLFEYFSETQRNKGNFPGRFSGRQFSNSRSEMNVSTLELGDSALYLCASSLRGHEAFFGQGTRLTVV.